Listed below are T cell receptor beta chains from one sample, sequenced in a study of vaccination effects on CD4 cells after COVID-19. No antigen has been identified for these receptors. Produced via immunoSEQ multiplex PCR; TCRdb's table is partial and in-frame only. The table lists about 73,000 clones, over 70% of them singletons. This material consisted of CD4+ T cells from PBMCs cultured with SARS-CoV-2 spike peptides, taken before COVID-19 vaccination. These receptors were collected from a human donor who received a COVID-19 vaccine. The CDR3 runs from the conserved cysteine through the conserved F or W.

CASSLFALLSTEAFF	TRBV5-6	TRBJ1-1
CASGPDRASDTQYF	TRBV12-5	TRBJ2-3
CASSLTGESTEAFF	TRBV5-1	TRBJ1-1
CASRRISTGGLEAFF	TRBV11-2	TRBJ1-1
CASSEDYSNQPQHF	TRBV6-1	TRBJ1-5
CASSYGGTSTDTQYF	TRBV18	TRBJ2-3
CASSLGAAQGGNEQFF	TRBV11-3	TRBJ2-1
CASGQSRGRTGNTIYF	TRBV7-2	TRBJ1-3
CAWRGSPSNYGYTF	TRBV30	TRBJ1-2
CASSFKGTGKQFF	TRBV7-2	TRBJ2-1
CASSSDRGKEKLFF	TRBV6-5	TRBJ1-4
CASSESLAGGYNEQFF	TRBV10-1	TRBJ2-1
CASSLFPMGSYNEQFF	TRBV7-8	TRBJ2-1
CSARGITEAFF	TRBV20-1	TRBJ1-1
CASSLNLAEDTQYF	TRBV7-3	TRBJ2-3
CASSSLWQGNQPQHF	TRBV6-2/TRBV6-3	TRBJ1-5
CASSPWRANYGYTF	TRBV14	TRBJ1-2
CASSLLAGTGGTIYF	TRBV5-5	TRBJ1-3
CASSPVGQGASGANVLTF	TRBV9	TRBJ2-6
CASSLQGYEKLFF	TRBV13	TRBJ1-4
CASSSQRLAGHTGELFF	TRBV19	TRBJ2-2
CASSIGKLATTGELFF	TRBV19	TRBJ2-2
CASSSGQGAAKNIQYF	TRBV28	TRBJ2-4
CASSLDRIYGYTF	TRBV18	TRBJ1-2
CASSRATGVDYGYTF	TRBV19	TRBJ1-2
CASSRQLVGEKLFF	TRBV6-5	TRBJ1-4
CATSDTVNYGYTF	TRBV24-1	TRBJ1-2
CASSVVTGRADTQYF	TRBV9	TRBJ2-3
CASSLVVLGAYNEQFF	TRBV7-2	TRBJ2-1
CASRLGGTGGAWEVTDTQYF	TRBV12-2	TRBJ2-3
CASSLRLDRDRAAQYF	TRBV7-8	TRBJ2-5
CASSRGLLNSPLHF	TRBV2	TRBJ1-6
CASSLGQYTQYF	TRBV5-4	TRBJ2-3
CASSPRGGAEYGYTF	TRBV28	TRBJ1-2
CASSPQTGYYGYTF	TRBV4-1	TRBJ1-2
CASRTARGTGELFF	TRBV6-5	TRBJ2-2
CASSIGTGATNEKLFF	TRBV19	TRBJ1-4
CASGQVYGYTF	TRBV7-9	TRBJ1-2
CASSYPGQGINEQFF	TRBV19	TRBJ2-1
CASSLAPHTDTQYF	TRBV7-8	TRBJ2-3
CASSQAERNQGRSPLHF	TRBV4-1	TRBJ1-6
CASSPGTGGYNEQFF	TRBV11-2	TRBJ2-1
CASRPAGGPPDTQYF	TRBV3-1/TRBV3-2	TRBJ2-3
CSVHSATNEKLFF	TRBV29-1	TRBJ1-4
CASSPGRLGEKLFF	TRBV18	TRBJ1-4
CASQEDRVKGNTIYF	TRBV2	TRBJ1-3
CATSDQSIAGASGEQFF	TRBV24-1	TRBJ2-1
CASSLGGGETQYF	TRBV5-1	TRBJ2-5
CASSLQSSGNTIYF	TRBV5-6	TRBJ1-3
CASSLRQGGEQFF	TRBV12-3/TRBV12-4	TRBJ2-1
CASSLTSGVPDTQYF	TRBV5-1	TRBJ2-3